The 17 T cell receptor beta chains below were found in one sample sequenced in a study of cytomegalovirus exposure and HLA in healthy donors. In the PCR, 60 Vbeta and 13 Jbeta primers were used. The assay was immunoSEQ multiplex PCR, and TCRdb's table has in-frame clones only and misses some. Seen here are 95,000 to 150,000 clones, 80% to 85% observed once, and the top ten hold 2.1%. The sequencing sample was made of PBMCs. These receptors came from a man under 40 in good health and CMV-seronegative.

This chain joins TRBV7-9 and TRBJ2-5, with 14 nucleotides matching TRBD2. From germline, CDR1 is SEHNR and CDR2 FQNEAQ (reference sequence). This CDR3 has 16 amino acids. The V and J ends lost 5 bases and 1 base, in that order; junction bases with no gene match: 3. The CDR3 loop reads CASSQGTSGGQETQYF. CDR3 in DNA: TGTGCCAGCAGCCAAGGGACTAGCGGGGGCCAAGAGACCCAGTACTTC.

The J gene is TRBJ1-1, the V gene TRBV27; 8 bases fit TRBD1. CDR1 and CDR2 (germline): MNHEY, SMNVEV (reference sequence). With 4 bases clipped from V and 11 bases from J, the junction kept 15 bases outside the gene matches. The CDR3 loop spans 15 amino acids. For the CDR3, the DNA is TGTGCCAGCAGTTCTATCGGGACAGGAACGAGTGGGGCTTTCTTT. Amino acids: CASSSIGTGTSGAFF.

This sequence joins TRBV28 and TRBJ1-5; TRBD1 matches at 7 bases. CDR1 is MDHEN, CDR2 SYDVKM, per germline. V gave up 5 bases and J gave up 2 bases; unmatched junction bases: 3. The CDR3 has 14 residues. CDR3 DNA sequence: TGTGCCAGCAGTAATCAGGGGGGCAATCAGCCCCAGCATTTT. Protein product: CASSNQGGNQPQHF.

This clone was recorded only once. The CDR3 loop reads CASSSGLAGEATDTQYF. The CDR3 coding sequence is TGCGCCAGCAGCTCGGGACTAGCGGGGGAGGCCACAGATACGCAGTATTTT. The chain recombines TRBV5-1 with TRBJ2-3, with TRBD2 matching over 14 bases. The germline V gene encodes CDR1 SGHRS and CDR2 YFSETQ. The J segment lost 2 bases and the V segment lost 3 bases, leaving 5 bases of the junction unmatched. The length of the CDR3 is 17 residues.

This clone was observed a few times. This sequence joins TRBV30 and TRBJ1-1; D gene uncertain. Germline V lookup: CDR1 GTSNPN, CDR2 SVGIG (reference sequence). V lost 2 bases and J 3 bases, leaving 7 bases between the germline ends. The CDR3 has 12 amino acids. As DNA, the CDR3 is TGTGCCTGGAGTTTACAGCACACTGAAGCTTTCTTT. It translates to CAWSLQHTEAFF.

V usage is TRBV6-1 and J usage is TRBJ1-3; a possible D gene is TRBD1 (5 bases). The germline V and J ends were trimmed by 4 bases and 4 bases, with 23 bases remaining between them. The length of the CDR3 is 18 residues. CDR1 MNHNS and CDR2 SASEGT come from the germline V gene. CDR3 coding DNA: TGTGCCAGCAGTGGCCCTCTGGGGTCTGGGGCTGCCGGAAACACCATATATTTT. Amino acid sequence: CASSGPLGSGAAGNTIYF.

The chain employs TRBV7-9 and TRBJ2-3; 8 bases fit TRBD2. Germline lookup yields CDR1 SEHNR and CDR2 FQNEAQ (reference sequence). The J segment lost 2 bases and the V segment lost 2 bases, leaving 6 bases of the junction unmatched. The CDR3 is 16 residues long. The CDR3 bases are TGTGCCAGCAGCTTACTAATAGCGGGGACCACAGATACGCAGTATTTT. Translation: CASSLLIAGTTDTQYF.

This chain joins TRBV28 and TRBJ2-7; tentative D call: TRBD1 (5 bases). The CDR3 spans 14 residues. The V end was cut by 6 bases, the J end by 4 bases, with 16 bases between. Germline V gene sequence: CDR1 MDHEN, CDR2 SYDVKM. Here the CDR3 reads CASRPQGWGYEQYF. The DNA for the CDR3 is TGTGCCAGCAGGCCCCAGGGTTGGGGTTACGAGCAGTACTTC.

This clone was seen only once. The chain has TRBV28 and TRBJ2-2; D uncertain. Germline V gene data show CDR1 as MDHEN and CDR2 as SYDVKM. The CDR3 covers 12 residues. Trimming removed 6 bases from V and 2 bases from J, with 4 bases in between. The CDR3, as DNA: TGTGCCAGCAGCTTTAACACCGGGGAGCTGTTTTTT. Protein sequence: CASSFNTGELFF.

The gene calls are TRBV9 and TRBJ2-3, with TRBD2 identical over 15 bases. CDR1 SGDLS and CDR2 YYNGEE come from the germline V gene. This CDR3 contains 19 residues. V shed 6 bases and J 2 bases; nucleotides not matched to a gene: 13. CDR3 in amino acids: CASNPGLAGGPRLTDTQYF. CDR3 nucleotides: TGTGCCAGCAACCCGGGACTAGCGGGGGGCCCTAGGCTCACAGATACGCAGTATTTT.

There are a few counts of this clone. This chain uses TRBV6-1 with TRBJ2-3, with TRBD1 matching 8 bases. This CDR3 contains 13 residues. The germline CDR1 and CDR2 sequences are MNHNS and SASEGT. The V gene end was trimmed by 6 bases and the J gene end by 3 bases; junction bases not matched to a gene: 2. The CDR3 loop is CASRTGATDTQYF. Here the CDR3 DNA reads TGTGCCAGCAGGACAGGGGCTACAGATACGCAGTATTTT.

The chain carries TRBV5-1 and TRBJ2-5; 8 bases align to TRBD1. The V and J ends lost 4 bases and 3 bases, in that order; junction bases with no gene match: 8. The CDR3 totals 15 residues. Germline V lookup: CDR1 SGHRS, CDR2 YFSETQ. CDR3 bases: TGCGCCAGCAGCAGGCAACCGGGACAGGAAGAGACCCAGTACTTC. Translated, it gives CASSRQPGQEETQYF. Drawing the rest from reference TRBV5-1 and TRBJ2-5, the complete variable domain is KAGVTQTPRYLIKTRGQQVTLSCSPISGHRSVSWYQQTPGQGLQFLFEYFSETQRNKGNFPGRFSGRQFSNSRSEMNVSTLELGDSALYLCASSRQPGQEETQYFGPGTRLLVL.

V and J are TRBV10-3 and TRBJ2-7, with D perhaps TRBD1 (8 bases). The length of the CDR3 is 15 residues. Germline V gene lookup returns CDR1 ENHRY and CDR2 SYGVKD. V lost 7 bases and J lost 12, with 28 bases in between. This chain's CDR3 is CAINSHRGGGGPPYF. CDR3 DNA: TGTGCCATCAACAGCCACAGGGGGGGTGGGGGGCCCCCGTACTTC.

This clone came up a few times. The chain uses TRBV9 and TRBJ1-2, with D perhaps matching TRBD1 (6 bases). The germline CDR1 and CDR2 sequences are SGDLS and YYNGEE. Trimming removed 4 bases from V and 6 bases from J, with 13 bases in between. The CDR3 sequence is 13 residues long. The CDR3 loop is CASSTQGFNGYTF. Written as DNA, the CDR3 is TGTGCCAGCAGCACTCAGGGGTTTAATGGCTACACCTTC.

This clone has only a few counts. The chain has TRBV10-1 and TRBJ2-3, with D hard to call. V lost 2 bases to trimming and J lost 4 bases, with 10 bases between them. CDR3 size: 14 residues. The germline CDR1 and CDR2 sequences are WNHNN and SYGVQD (reference sequence). CDR3 region: CASSESNGADTQYF. The CDR3 DNA is TGCGCCAGCAGTGAGAGCAACGGAGCAGATACGCAGTATTTT.

This chain connects TRBV5-1 to TRBJ2-7; the D is unclear. CDR1 and CDR2 (germline): SGHRS, YFSETQ. The CDR3 is made up of 13 amino acids. The V gene lost 1 base and the J gene lost 5 bases, with 10 bases spanning the gap. CDR3 nucleotides: TGCGCCAGCAGCTTGAACACGTTCGACGAGCAGTACTTC. Translated: CASSLNTFDEQYF.

V and J are TRBV13 and TRBJ2-7; 11 positions match TRBD2. The CDR3 runs to 16 residues. The trim removed 6 bases at V and 1 base at J, leaving 8 bases unmatched. Germline CDR1 PRHDT, CDR2 FYEKMQ (reference sequence). This chain's CDR3 is CASRTTSGGRSYEQYF. For the CDR3, the DNA is TGTGCCAGCAGGACCACTAGCGGGGGTCGATCCTACGAGCAGTACTTC.